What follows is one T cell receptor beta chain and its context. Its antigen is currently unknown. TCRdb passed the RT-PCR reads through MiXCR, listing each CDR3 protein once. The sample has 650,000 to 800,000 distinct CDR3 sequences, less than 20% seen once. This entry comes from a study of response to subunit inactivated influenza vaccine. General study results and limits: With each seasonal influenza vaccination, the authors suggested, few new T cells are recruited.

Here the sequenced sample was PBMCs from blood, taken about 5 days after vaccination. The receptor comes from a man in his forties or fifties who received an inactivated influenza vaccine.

CDR3 amino acids: CSAHGGENEQFF. The CDR3, as DNA: TGCAGTGCCCACGGGGGGGAGAATGAGCAGTTCTTC. V and J are TRBV20-1 and TRBJ2-1, with 8 nucleotides matching TRBD2. Germline V gene lookup returns CDR1 DFQATT and CDR2 SNEGSKA (reference sequence). Unmatched junction bases numbered 5, after V lost 6 bases and J lost 7 bases. The CDR3 consists of 12 residues.